The sequence of this T cell receptor beta chain was determined in a study of T cells in Graves' hyperthyroidism and ophthalmopathy. CDR3 length equals 19 residues. V lost 7 bases and J 0 bases, leaving 24 bases between the germline ends. Germline V gene lookup returns CDR1 LNHDA and CDR2 SQIVND (reference sequence). About this clonotype: Its antigen remains unknown.

The study, taken as a whole, reports: A median approximately 6.5 months before onset, the model predicted ophthalmopathy.

There were TCR beta CDR3 regions amplified from RNA transcripts. TCR CDR3 underwent first-round RT-PCR with the HTBI primer set. One entry per CDR3 protein results from TCRdb running MiXCR on the multiplex PCR reads. Here the sample spans around 340,000 distinct CDR3 sequences, about 15% being singletons. Criteria for exclusion of patients were uncontrolled infection, other autoimmune disease, pregnancy or lactation. The sequenced material came from blood. The rearrangement links TRBV19 to TRBJ2-2; D uncertain. The receptor comes from a young man with Graves' hyperthyroidism. The CDR3 here is CASTLQSIQPGTNTGELFF. The CDR3 DNA sequence: TGTGCCAGTACCCTCCAGTCCATTCAGCCAGGAACGAACACCGGGGAGCTGTTTTTT.